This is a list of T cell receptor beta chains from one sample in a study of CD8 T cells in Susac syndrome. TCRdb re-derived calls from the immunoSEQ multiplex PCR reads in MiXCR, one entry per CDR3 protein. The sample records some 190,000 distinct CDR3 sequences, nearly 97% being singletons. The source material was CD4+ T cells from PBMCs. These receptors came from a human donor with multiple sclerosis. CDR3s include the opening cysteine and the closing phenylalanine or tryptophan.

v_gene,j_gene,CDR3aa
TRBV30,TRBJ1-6,CAWSGTGDSPLHF
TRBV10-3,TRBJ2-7,CAISESAYEQYF
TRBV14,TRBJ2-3,CASSLPSRGPGTDTQYF
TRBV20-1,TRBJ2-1,CSASRGQSYNEQFF
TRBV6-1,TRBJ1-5,CASTDQTVAGNQPQHF
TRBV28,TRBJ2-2,CASSLQGVGAGELFF
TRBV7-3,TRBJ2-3,CASSPGVGRGLPVGGDTQYF
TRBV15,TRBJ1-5,CATSRQYRTGGSNQPQHF
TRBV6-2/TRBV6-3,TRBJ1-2,CASSYSSGTPPLYGYTF
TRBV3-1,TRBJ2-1,CASSQPGYYSEQFF
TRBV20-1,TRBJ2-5,CSARPGFEETQYF
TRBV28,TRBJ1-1,CASRSGGMSTEAFF
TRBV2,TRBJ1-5,CASTGGDGNQPQHF
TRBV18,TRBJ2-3,CASSPPRPSGTDTQYF
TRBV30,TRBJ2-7,CAWTYQTGINYEQYF
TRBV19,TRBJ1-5,CASSILGSNQPQHF
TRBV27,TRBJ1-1,CASSSRNTEAFF
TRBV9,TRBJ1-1,CASSVSTGTEAFF
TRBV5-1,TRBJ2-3,CASSLRGPGSDTQYF
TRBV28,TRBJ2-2,CASSFLQGGTGELFF
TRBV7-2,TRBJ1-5,CASSLQVSNQPQHF
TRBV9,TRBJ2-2,CASSPPGIAGVNTGELFF
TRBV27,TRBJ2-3,CASSLAGGVDTQYF
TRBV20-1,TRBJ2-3,CSASAGASTDTQYF
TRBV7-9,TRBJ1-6,CASSLEGWDSPLHF
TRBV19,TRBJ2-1,CASSRLGGSYNEQFF
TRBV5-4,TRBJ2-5,CASSLDGETQYF